The rows below give T cell receptor beta chains drawn from one sample of a study of blood T cell repertoires in COVID-19. This table comes from immunoSEQ multiplex PCR, and its TCRdb copy is limited to in-frame clones, with some not included. The table lists some 56,000 clones, more than 60% of them singletons. Material: peripheral blood. The receptors originated from a woman aged 50 to 65 with active or convalescent COVID-19. Both conserved end residues are part of each CDR3. The order of the fields is clone size, J gene, D gene, V gene, CDR3 protein, CDR3 DNA. The D gene is left open where the match is weak. Some rows mark clone size as missing; the rest say once, few, many or name a class of expanded clone.

>few|TRBJ2-1|TRBD2|TRBV27
CASSPIAGSSYNEQFF
TGTGCCAGCAGTCCCATAGCGGGAAGCTCCTACAATGAGCAGTTCTTC
>medium-sized|TRBJ1-2|TRBD1|TRBV28
CASKRQGAHGYTF
TGTGCCAGCAAGCGACAGGGGGCGCATGGCTACACCTTC
>NA|TRBJ1-2|NA|TRBV5-4
CASSPYQGTYGYTF
TGTGCCAGCAGCCCGTACCAGGGGACCTATGGCTACACCTTC
>NA|TRBJ1-3|NA|TRBV30
CAWRPDRTSGNTIYF
TGTGCCTGGAGACCTGACAGAACCTCTGGAAACACCATATATTTT
>NA|TRBJ2-5|NA|TRBV7-9
CASSLEGSPQETQYF
TGTGCCAGCAGCTTAGAGGGGTCTCCCCAAGAGACCCAGTACTTC
>NA|TRBJ1-1|NA|TRBV5-1
CASSPAEGVGWNTEAFF
TGCGCCAGCAGCCCCGCGGAAGGGGTGGGGTGGAACACTGAAGCTTTCTTT
>NA|TRBJ2-5|TRBD1|TRBV11-2
CASSSGQPQETQYF
TGTGCCAGCAGCTCGGGACAGCCCCAAGAGACCCAGTACTTC
>NA|TRBJ1-1|NA|TRBV2
CASSEGPPKNTEAFF
TGTGCCAGCAGTGAGGGGCCCCCCAAGAACACTGAAGCTTTCTTT
>once|TRBJ2-5|TRBD2|TRBV5-1
CASNQGSGTSGETQYF
TGCGCCAGCAACCAGGGAAGCGGGACCAGCGGGGAGACCCAGTACTTC
>NA|TRBJ2-6|NA|TRBV21-1
CASSKAPHRFSGANVLTF
TGTGCCAGCAGCAAAGCCCCACATCGCTTCTCTGGGGCCAACGTCCTGACTTTC
>NA|TRBJ2-1|TRBD1|TRBV18
CASSAIGQGANYNEQFF
TGTGCCAGCTCCGCCATTGGACAGGGGGCGAACTACAATGAGCAGTTCTTC
>NA|TRBJ1-6|TRBD1|TRBV2
CASRGTGGSYNSPLHF
TGTGCCAGCAGAGGGACAGGGGGCTCCTATAATTCACCCCTCCACTTT
>once|TRBJ2-4|TRBD2|TRBV19
CASTGREVKNIQYF
TGTGCCAGTACAGGGCGGGAGGTCAAAAACATTCAGTACTTC
>NA|TRBJ2-2|NA|TRBV19
CASSLPIRGTGELFF
TGTGCCAGTAGTCTACCAATTAGAGGCACCGGGGAGCTGTTTTTT
>NA|TRBJ2-5|TRBD2|TRBV19
CATLGLAGGETQYF
TGTGCCACCTTAGGACTAGCCGGAGGGGAGACCCAGTACTTC
>few|TRBJ2-7|TRBD1|TRBV6-5
CASSYQRQGHEQYF
TGTGCCAGCAGTTACCAAAGACAGGGCCACGAGCAGTACTTC
>NA|TRBJ2-1|TRBD1|TRBV14
CASSQEGPGTGIIWRGLVNEQFF
TGTGCCAGCAGCCAAGAAGGCCCCGGGACAGGGATCATCTGGCGGGGACTGGTGAATGAGCAGTTCTTC
>NA|TRBJ2-3|TRBD2|TRBV27
CASSPPRLARAPDTQYF
TGTGCCAGCAGTCCTCCCCGACTAGCGAGGGCCCCAGATACGCAGTATTTT
>NA|TRBJ1-1|NA|TRBV7-9
CASSLGRTVTEAFF
TGTGCCAGCAGCTTGGGGAGGACGGTTACTGAAGCTTTCTTT
>NA|TRBJ1-6|TRBD1|TRBV7-2
CASSLAQGLNSPLHF
TGTGCCAGCAGCTTAGCACAGGGGCTGAATTCACCCCTCCACTTT
>NA|TRBJ1-1|NA|TRBV5-5
CASSLNYKNTEAFF
TGTGCCAGCAGCTTGAATTACAAGAACACTGAAGCTTTCTTT
>NA|TRBJ2-2|TRBD2|TRBV11-3
CASSLDRLAGDTGELFF
TGTGCCAGCAGCTTAGATCGACTAGCGGGAGACACCGGGGAGCTGTTTTTT
>NA|TRBJ2-7|TRBD2|TRBV19
CASKIAGAGTYEQYF
TGTGCCAGTAAAATAGCGGGAGCGGGGACCTACGAGCAGTACTTC
>NA|TRBJ1-5|NA|TRBV30
CAWSVNPRGGQPQHF
TGTGCCTGGAGTGTAAATCCCAGGGGTGGGCAGCCCCAGCATTTT
>NA|TRBJ2-2|NA|TRBV15
CATSRAYGGTTGELFF
TGTGCCACCAGCAGAGCATATGGGGGGACCACCGGGGAGCTGTTTTTT
>NA|TRBJ2-2|NA|TRBV21-1
CASSEGLAGGTGELFF
TGTGCCAGCAGCGAGGGACTAGCGGGAGGCACCGGGGAGCTGTTTTTT
>NA|TRBJ2-2|NA|TRBV7-7
CASSFQGTGELFF
TGTGCCAGCAGCTTCCAGGGCACCGGGGAGCTGTTTTTT
>NA|TRBJ2-3|TRBD2|TRBV14
CASSQAQLAESTDTQYF
TGTGCCAGCAGCCAAGCTCAGCTAGCGGAGAGCACAGATACGCAGTATTTT
>NA|TRBJ2-7|TRBD1|TRBV5-8
CASRLPGQLPLYEQYF
TGTGCCAGCAGACTCCCGGGACAGCTCCCCCTCTACGAGCAGTACTTC
>NA|TRBJ1-2|TRBD1|TRBV3-1/TRBV3-2
CASSQTRQGIGYTF
TGTGCCAGCAGCCAAACTAGACAGGGTATCGGCTACACCTTC
>NA|TRBJ2-4|TRBD1|TRBV24-1
CATSDRQGENIQYF
TGTGCCACCAGTGATCGACAGGGCGAAAACATTCAGTACTTC
>few|TRBJ1-6|TRBD1|TRBV30
CAWSRDRPLHF
TGTGCCTGGAGTAGGGACAGACCCCTCCACTTT
>NA|TRBJ1-4|NA|TRBV24-1
CATSEAGRDEKLFF
TGTGCCACCAGTGAAGCGGGACGGGATGAAAAACTGTTTTTT
>NA|TRBJ2-7|NA|TRBV28
CASSSTAGPRYF
TGTGCCAGCAGCAGCACCGCGGGACCGCGGTACTTC
>medium-sized|TRBJ2-2|NA|TRBV5-4
CASSREPAPSTGELFF
TGTGCCAGCAGCCGGGAGCCGGCTCCGTCAACCGGGGAGCTGTTTTTT
>few|TRBJ1-5|TRBD1|TRBV18
CASSPVDRWLYSNQPQHF
TGTGCCAGCTCACCAGTGGACAGGTGGCTATATAGCAATCAGCCCCAGCATTTT
>NA|TRBJ1-2|TRBD1|TRBV19
CASSIRAGGDYYGYTF
TGTGCCAGTAGTATTCGGGCAGGGGGCGACTACTATGGCTACACCTTC
>NA|TRBJ2-3|NA|TRBV30
CAWSVAGTDTQYF
TGTGCCTGGAGTGTTGCAGGGACAGATACGCAGTATTTT
>NA|TRBJ1-1|TRBD1|TRBV28
CASSFTGVAFF
TGTGCCAGCAGTTTCACAGGGGTGGCTTTCTTT
>NA|TRBJ2-2|NA|TRBV11-1
CASSLGRRDGELFF
TGTGCCAGCAGCTTAGGGCGTCGGGACGGGGAGCTGTTTTTT
>few|TRBJ2-1|TRBD2|TRBV28
CASLAGYYNEQFF
TGTGCCAGCCTAGCGGGGTATTACAATGAGCAGTTCTTC
>NA|TRBJ2-1|TRBD2|TRBV24-1
CATSDPLVGGTVSGSYNEQFF
TGTGCCACCAGTGATCCTTTGGTCGGGGGGACTGTCAGTGGATCCTACAATGAGCAGTTCTTC
>NA|TRBJ2-3|NA|TRBV19
CASMAHTDTQYF
TGTGCCAGTATGGCCCACACAGATACGCAGTATTTT
>NA|TRBJ2-1|TRBD1|TRBV24-1
CATSDIQGVNEQFF
TGTGCCACCAGTGACATACAGGGGGTCAATGAGCAGTTCTTC
>NA|TRBJ2-7|NA|TRBV5-8
CASSSRHSYEQYF
TGTGCCAGCAGCTCCCGACACTCCTACGAGCAGTACTTC
>few|TRBJ1-2|TRBD1|TRBV3-1/TRBV3-2
CASSFRTGGNYGYTF
TGTGCCAGCAGCTTCCGGACAGGGGGTAATTATGGCTACACCTTC
>many|TRBJ2-5|NA|TRBV19
CASSISNSGQETQYF
TGTGCCAGTAGTATCAGCAACAGCGGACAAGAGACCCAGTACTTC
>once|TRBJ1-1|NA|TRBV2
CASMDTIMNTEAFF
TGTGCCAGCATGGACACAATCATGAACACTGAAGCTTTCTTT